This T cell receptor (beta chain) originates from a study of OX40 agonist ivuxolimab in advanced cancers. Findings and caveats of the study: Relative to CD4+ cells, CD8+ T cells on average had more expanded clones. Near-lowest levels of clonal expansion characterized partial responders at 0.1-3.0 mg/kg.

V gave up 4 bases and J gave up 8 bases, with 8 bases separating them. The CDR3 covers 11 residues. Germline V CDR1 and CDR2: MNHEY, SMNVEV (reference sequence). Excluded were patients having autoimmune disease history or systemic immunosuppression. As regards this clone: Its antigen is still unknown.

Clones were read by immunoSEQ multiplex PCR, and TCRdb kept only the in-frame ones, dropping some. This table holds around 26,000 clones, around 86% found once. The rearrangement links TRBV27 to TRBJ1-2; D uncertain. This material consisted of CD4+ or CD8+ T cells sorted from blood, taken in a trial of the OX40 agonist ivuxolimab. This receptor was obtained from an adult with an advanced solid tumor such as melanoma, head and neck, liver or kidney cancer. The CDR3 sequence is CASSSREGYTF. The CDR3 coding sequence is TGTGCCAGCAGTTCTAGGGAGGGCTACACCTTC.